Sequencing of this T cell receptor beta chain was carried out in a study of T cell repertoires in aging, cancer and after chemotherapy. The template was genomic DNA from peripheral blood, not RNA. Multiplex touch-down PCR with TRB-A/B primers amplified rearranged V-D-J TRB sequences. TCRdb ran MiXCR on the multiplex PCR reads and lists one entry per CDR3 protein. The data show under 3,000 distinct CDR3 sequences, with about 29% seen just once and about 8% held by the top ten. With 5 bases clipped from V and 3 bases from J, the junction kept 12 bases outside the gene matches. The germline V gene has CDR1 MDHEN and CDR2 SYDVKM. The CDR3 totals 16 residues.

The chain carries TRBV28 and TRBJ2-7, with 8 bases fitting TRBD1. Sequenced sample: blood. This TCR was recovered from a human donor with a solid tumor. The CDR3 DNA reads TGTGCCAGCAGTACAACGGCCGGGACAGGATACTACGAGCAGTACTTC. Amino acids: CASSTTAGTGYYEQYF.